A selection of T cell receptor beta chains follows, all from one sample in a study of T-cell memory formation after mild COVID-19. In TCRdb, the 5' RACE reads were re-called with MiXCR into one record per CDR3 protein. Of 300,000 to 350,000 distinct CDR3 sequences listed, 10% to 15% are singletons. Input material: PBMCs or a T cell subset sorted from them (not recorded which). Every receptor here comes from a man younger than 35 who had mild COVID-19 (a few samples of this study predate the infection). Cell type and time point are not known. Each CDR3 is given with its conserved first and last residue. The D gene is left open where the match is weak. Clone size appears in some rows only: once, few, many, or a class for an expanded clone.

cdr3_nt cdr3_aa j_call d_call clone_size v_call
TGCGCCAGCAGCACCCAGGGAAAACTGTTTTTT CASSTQGKLFF TRBJ1-4 - - TRBV4-1
TGTGCCAGCAGTTACTCCCGACTGACTCGCCTGGGCCTCTATGGCTACACCTTC CASSYSRLTRLGLYGYTF TRBJ1-2 - few TRBV6-5
TGCGCCAGCAGCCAAGGGACGGACCAGGATACGCAGTATTTT CASSQGTDQDTQYF TRBJ2-3 - many TRBV4-3
TGTGCCAGCAGTTTAATGGCGGCCGAATACTATGGCTACACCTTC CASSLMAAEYYGYTF TRBJ1-2 - - TRBV28
TGCAGTGCTAGGGGTGGGGGGCGCTCCACCGGGGAGCTGTTTTTT CSARGGGRSTGELFF TRBJ2-2 - few TRBV20-1
TGTGCCAGCAGTCCGGGGGATCGGAACTATGGCTACACCTTC CASSPGDRNYGYTF TRBJ1-2 - once TRBV27
TGTGCCAGCAGGCCTCTTCGGGACACAGATACGCAGTATTTT CASRPLRDTDTQYF TRBJ2-3 - - TRBV12-3/TRBV12-4
TGTGCCAGCAGCGGTAGCGGGGGGGACGGGGAGCTGTTTTTT CASSGSGGDGELFF TRBJ2-2 TRBD2 few TRBV7-3
TGTGCCAGCAGACGAGGACAGGGCGAAGGCTACACCTTC CASRRGQGEGYTF TRBJ1-2 TRBD1 few TRBV12-3/TRBV12-4
TGTGCCAGCAGCCAACGCCCTCAGGGGATTGGGGGCACAGATACGCAGTATTTT CASSQRPQGIGGTDTQYF TRBJ2-3 - few TRBV7-2
TGTGCCAGCAGTTTTGGGGCCGGGGACACTGAAGCTTTCTTT CASSFGAGDTEAFF TRBJ1-1 - - TRBV12-3/TRBV12-4
TGCAGTGTAAAGGTGTGGCGGGACAATGCCTATGGCTACACCTTC CSVKVWRDNAYGYTF TRBJ1-2 - - TRBV20-1
TGTGCCACCAGCAGAGCCCAGCTGATGGTTAGTGGGGATACGCAGTATTTT CATSRAQLMVSGDTQYF TRBJ2-3 - many TRBV15
TGCAGTGTCCCCCGGGGGGGCCGAGAGACCCAGTACTTC CSVPRGGRETQYF TRBJ2-5 TRBD2 few TRBV20-1
TGTGCCAGCAGCTTAGTACAGGGGGCGCCCTACGAGCAGTACTTC CASSLVQGAPYEQYF TRBJ2-7 TRBD1 few TRBV7-2
TGTGCCAGCAGCGTAGGCACTAGAATAGAGACCCAGTACTTC CASSVGTRIETQYF TRBJ2-5 - - TRBV9
TGTGCCAGCAGCTTAGCCAGGGTGGACGGCTACACCTTC CASSLARVDGYTF TRBJ1-2 - few TRBV7-9
TGCGCCAGCAGCTTGCGGGCCGATAGGGGTTACAATGAGCAGTTCTTC CASSLRADRGYNEQFF TRBJ2-1 - few TRBV5-1
TGCGCCAGCAGCTTGGGTCCTGGCCAGCCCCAGCATTTT CASSLGPGQPQHF TRBJ1-5 - few TRBV5-1
TGTGCCAGCAGCTACGACTACAATATCCTAGATACGCAGTATTTT CASSYDYNILDTQYF TRBJ2-3 - few TRBV11-1
TGTGCCAGCAGTTACGACAGGGCCTGGGGCACTGAAGCTTTCTTT CASSYDRAWGTEAFF TRBJ1-1 TRBD1 many TRBV6-5
TGCGCCAGCAGCCAAGATCTGGGAGACGGTCAGCCCCAGCATTTT CASSQDLGDGQPQHF TRBJ1-5 - few TRBV4-3
TGTGCCAGCAGACTACTAGCGGTGGGGCGGTATTTT CASRLLAVGRYF TRBJ2-3 TRBD2 few TRBV6-5
TGCGCCAGCAGTAACCAGGGTGGCCAAGAGACCCAGTACTTC CASSNQGGQETQYF TRBJ2-5 - - TRBV5-1
TGTGCCACCAGTGATGGCGGGGGGCCCAACACAGATACGCAGTATTTT CATSDGGGPNTDTQYF TRBJ2-3 TRBD2 - TRBV24-1
TGTGCCAGCAGCTTTAGCGGGGGGGCCTCCCCTCGAGATACGCAGTATTTT CASSFSGGASPRDTQYF TRBJ2-3 TRBD2 few TRBV7-9
TGTGCCAGCAGCTTCGGGACAGGGCCAGATACGCAGTATTTT CASSFGTGPDTQYF TRBJ2-3 TRBD1 few TRBV7-3
TGTGCCAGCAGCTCTTTGGGCTACGAGCAGTACTTC CASSSLGYEQYF TRBJ2-7 - - TRBV7-9
TGTGCTAGTGGTTTGGTAACGGGCGACGAGCAGTACTTC CASGLVTGDEQYF TRBJ2-7 - few TRBV12-5
TGTGCCAGCAGTTACTCGAGTTGGCGGGGGGTCTACAATGAGCAGTTCTTC CASSYSSWRGVYNEQFF TRBJ2-1 TRBD2 many TRBV6-6
TGTGCCAGCAGCTCGGGCCAGTGGGGCTACACCTTC CASSSGQWGYTF TRBJ1-2 - few TRBV2
TGTGCCAGCAGCTTGCGGGCCAGGGTGTACGTTAATGGCTACACCTTC CASSLRARVYVNGYTF TRBJ1-2 - - TRBV5-5
TGTGCCAGCAGCCAAGGGACAGGGAAGGGGGAGACCCAGTACTTC CASSQGTGKGETQYF TRBJ2-5 TRBD1 few TRBV4-2
TGTGCCAGCAGCGGCTGGCGGGTATACGAGCAGTACTTC CASSGWRVYEQYF TRBJ2-7 - few TRBV5-5
TGTGCCAGCAGGGGACAGGGTCCACCCGTAGAGACCCAGTACTTC CASRGQGPPVETQYF TRBJ2-5 TRBD1 - TRBV6-2/TRBV6-3
TGTGCCAGCAGCCCTATTTACAGGGGCCCGACCTACGAGCAGTACTTC CASSPIYRGPTYEQYF TRBJ2-7 TRBD1 few TRBV7-9
TGTGCCAGCTCACCGGCGGACTTGAACACTGAAGCTTTCTTT CASSPADLNTEAFF TRBJ1-1 - - TRBV18
TGTGCCAGCAGCATGCAGACGGCGTACCAAGAGACCCAGTACTTC CASSMQTAYQETQYF TRBJ2-5 - few TRBV7-2
TGTGCCAGCAGCTTCCCAGGGGATCAAGGCTATGGCTACACCTTC CASSFPGDQGYGYTF TRBJ1-2 - - TRBV7-9
TGCAGTGCTAGAGATTGGAGGGGGGAAGAGACCCAGTACTTC CSARDWRGEETQYF TRBJ2-5 - few TRBV20-1
TGCGCCAGCGGATCGGGGCAGGGGGATGAAAAACTGTTTTTT CASGSGQGDEKLFF TRBJ1-4 TRBD1 few TRBV5-1
TGTGCCATCAGGACACTGGGGGCGGACACTGAAGCTTTCTTT CAIRTLGADTEAFF TRBJ1-1 - - TRBV10-3
TGTGCCAGCAGCCAGGGACCGGGAGGGATTCAGTACTTC CASSQGPGGIQYF TRBJ2-4 TRBD2 few TRBV6-5
TGTGCCAGCCGCACGCAAGGACGGGGAGAAGCTTTCTTT CASRTQGRGEAFF TRBJ1-1 - - TRBV6-5
TGTGCCAGCAATTCGAACACTAACTATGGCTACACCTTC CASNSNTNYGYTF TRBJ1-2 - - TRBV28
TGTGCCAGCTCACCATCCGGGGTTGATGGCTACACCTTC CASSPSGVDGYTF TRBJ1-2 - - TRBV18
TGTGCCAGCAGTCAAAACAAGGGCGATTCACCCCTCCACTTT CASSQNKGDSPLHF TRBJ1-6 - few TRBV7-2
TGTGCCAGCAGTCTCAGCAAGCACTTGAACACTGAAGCTTTCTTT CASSLSKHLNTEAFF TRBJ1-1 - - TRBV4-2
TGTGCCAGCAGCCGGGGACCTCGGGAGACCCAGTACTTC CASSRGPRETQYF TRBJ2-5 - - TRBV5-6
TGCAGTGCTAGGGATGGTGATCAGCCCCAGCATTTT CSARDGDQPQHF TRBJ1-5 - - TRBV20-1